This record looks at one T cell receptor beta chain sequence and its context. Germline V gene data show CDR1 as MNHEY and CDR2 as SVGAGI. The junction had 3 bases not matched to a gene; V was cut back by 6 bases and J by 2 bases. CDR3 length equals 15 residues. This specimen belongs to a study of blood T cell repertoires in COVID-19. Repertoires were generated with immunoSEQ multiplex PCR, while TCRdb's copy carries only in-frame clones and drops some. The sample records 250,000 or so clones, more than 85% being singletons. The origin of this receptor is an older woman with active or convalescent COVID-19. The sample was peripheral blood. The V call is TRBV6-5, the J call TRBJ2-7; 14 nucleotides align to TRBD2. The CDR3 spells CASSKTSGGAYEQYF. The CDR3 nucleotides are TGTGCCAGCAGCAAGACTAGCGGGGGGGCCTACGAGCAGTACTTC.